This T cell receptor (beta chain) was identified in a study of Ad26.COV2.S vaccination and SARS-CoV-2 variants. Whole-study results and caveats: It is possible that the TCR breadth and depth analyses underestimated the total T cell responses.

Specified treatment: roughly 19 received Ad26.COV2.S at low or high dose, single or two shots; about 5 received placebo; per-sample allocation not given. Samples came from day 63 after the first vaccine or placebo injection. Looked up from germline, CDR1 is GTSNPN and CDR2 is SVGIG (reference sequence). The length of the CDR3 is 14 residues. Trimming cost V 2 bases and J 9 bases; bases outside gene matches: 10. Here immunoSEQ multiplex PCR was the method, and the copy in TCRdb shows in-frame clones only, minus some. The sample yields 350,000 to 500,000 clones, 80% to 95% seen once. This clone has only a few counts. The antigen is not known.

The origin of this receptor is a person between 18 and 65 years old who received the Ad26.COV2.S COVID-19 vaccine or a placebo. The chain joins TRBV30 to TRBJ2-1; 7 nucleotides match TRBD2. Sequenced here: peripheral blood, sampled in a trial of Ad26.COV2.S vaccine versus placebo. Here the CDR3 DNA reads TGTGCCTGGAGTTTCAGGACTAGTTGGGTTGAGCAGTTCTTC. Encoded protein: CAWSFRTSWVEQFF.